The 22 T cell receptor beta chains reported below all come from one sample, sequenced in a study of T cell repertoires in ileal Crohn's disease (dated by TCRdb to about 2019). The library was obtained by the immunoSEQ multiplex PCR assay. Held by TCRdb, this immuneACCESS table contains in-frame sequences only and omits some clones. Under half of the omission traces to an unresolved V gene where checked; the cause of the rest is unknown. The sample data list approximately 10,000 clones, and around 77% of these were observed just once. 7.7% of the sample is taken by the ten largest. In light of the paper, this sample's time point label describes: neoterminal ileum biopsy at postoperative endoscopy, about 6 months after surgery. The specimen was ileal tissue. The receptors come from an adult with Crohn's disease.

The J gene is TRBJ2-5, the V gene TRBV28; D perhaps matches TRBD1 (6 bases). V was cut by 6 bases and J by 7 bases, with 21 bases left in between. The germline gives CDR1 MDHEN, CDR2 SYDVKM. This CDR3 contains 15 residues. The chain's CDR3 is CASSYYRVWPPTQYF. CDR3 sequence (DNA): TGTGCCAGCAGCTATTACAGGGTATGGCCCCCGACCCAGTACTTC.

This clone was observed a handful of times. This rearrangement joins TRBV27 to TRBJ2-7; TRBD2 might be the D (5 bases). This CDR3 has 13 amino acids. Germline loops: CDR1 MNHEY, CDR2 SMNVEV (reference sequence). Trimming took off 0 bases at V and 5 bases at J, with 8 bases between the two ends. CDR3 residues: CASSLSRRNEQYF. The CDR3 DNA follows: TGTGCCAGCAGTTTATCGAGGAGGAACGAGCAGTACTTC.

The chain links TRBV11-3 to TRBJ2-7; D is possibly TRBD2 (5 bases). The CDR3 runs 13 residues. V lost 5 bases to trimming and J lost 4 bases, with 12 bases between them. Per germline, CDR1 SGHNT and CDR2 YENEEA. CDR3: CASSGEPHYEQYF. CDR3 bases: TGTGCCAGCAGCGGGGAGCCCCATTACGAGCAGTACTTC.

The chain employs TRBV4-3 and TRBJ2-3, with 12 bases identical to TRBD2. V shed 4 bases and J 3 bases; nucleotides not matched to a gene: 17. The CDR3 extends over 20 amino acids. Germline CDR1 reads LGHNA; CDR2 reads YSLEER. For the CDR3, the DNA is TGCGCCAGCAGCCGTTCCGGGGCTAGCGGGAGGGCCACGAGGACAGATACGCAGTATTTT. Protein: CASSRSGASGRATRTDTQYF.

V is TRBV5-1 and J is TRBJ2-2; 8 positions match TRBD1. Unmatched junction bases numbered 14, after V lost 8 bases and J lost 5 bases. The CDR3 is made up of 16 amino acids. The V gene's germline CDR1 is SGHRS and CDR2 YFSETQ. CDR3 region: CASRQGRREKTGELFF. As DNA, the CDR3 is TGCGCCAGTAGACAGGGGAGGAGAGAAAAAACCGGGGAGCTGTTTTTT. Supplemented by reference TRBV5-1 and TRBJ2-2, the full variable domain reads KAGVTQTPRYLIKTRGQQVTLSCSPISGHRSVSWYQQTPGQGLQFLFEYFSETQRNKGNFPGRFSGRQFSNSRSEMNVSTLELGDSALYLCASRQGRREKTGELFFGEGSRLTVL.

This clone has more than one count but fewer than ten. The genes are TRBV4-1 and TRBJ2-3, with 8 bases lining up with TRBD2. The CDR3 spans 15 residues. J lost 0 bases, V lost 1 base, and 0 bases had no gene match. The germline CDR1 and CDR2 sequences are MGHRA and YSYEKL. CDR3 coding DNA: TGCGCCAGCAGCCAAGCGGGAGGGAGCACAGATACGCAGTATTTT. It translates to CASSQAGGSTDTQYF.

In this sample, this clone turned up a few times. V is TRBV4-1 and J is TRBJ1-2; unclear D gene. The V and J ends lost 6 bases and 3 bases respectively, with 17 bases between them. Looked up from germline, CDR1 is MGHRA and CDR2 is YSYEKL. The CDR3 spans 15 residues. CDR3 amino acids: CASRSPGNLDYGYTF. In nucleotides, the CDR3 is TGCGCCAGCAGGTCCCCGGGTAACTTAGACTATGGCTACACCTTC.

There are a few counts of this clone. This chain links TRBV7-8 with TRBJ1-1; 7 bases map to TRBD1. V dropped 2 bases and J dropped 5; count of bases not matched to a gene: 8. Germline CDR1 reads SGHVS; CDR2 reads FQNEAQ. The CDR3 extends over 15 amino acids. The CDR3 sequence is CASSLTTGMRTEAFF. The CDR3, as DNA: TGTGCCAGCAGCTTAACGACAGGGATGAGGACTGAAGCTTTCTTT.

For this clone: One junction end disagrees with the germline gene, perhaps due to a read error. The CDR3 bases are TGTGCCAGCAGTGAAGCAAGACAGGCGGCCTTC. It encodes CASSEARQAAF. The chain recombines TRBV6-1 with TRBJ1-2; D perhaps matches TRBD1 (6 bases). This CDR3 has 11 residues. CDR1 and CDR2 (germline): MNHNS, SASEGT.

The J gene is TRBJ2-7, the V gene TRBV5-4; D gene uncertain. V was pared by 0 bases and J by 6 bases, with 10 bases between. CDR3 size: 13 residues. Looked up from germline, CDR1 is SGHNT and CDR2 is YYREEE (reference sequence). CDR3 nucleotides: TGTGCCAGCAGCTTGGGAGGAGCGTTCGAGCAGTACTTC. Encoded protein: CASSLGGAFEQYF. The whole variable domain, filled in from reference TRBV5-4 and TRBJ2-7, reads ETGVTQSPTHLIKTRGQQVTLRCSSQSGHNTVSWYQQALGQGPQFIFQYYREEENGRGNFPPRFSGLQFPNYSSELNVNALELDDSALYLCASSLGGAFEQYFGPGTRLTVT.

The count of this clone is one. The rearrangement uses TRBV4-2 and TRBJ2-7, with 7 bases matching TRBD2. J lost 4 bases, V lost 0 bases, and 6 bases had no gene match. Germline lookup yields CDR1 LGHNA and CDR2 YNFKEQ. The CDR3 is 15 amino acids. CDR3 in amino acids: CASSQELASVYEQYF. The CDR3 region has the DNA TGTGCCAGCAGCCAAGAACTAGCGTCGGTATACGAGCAGTACTTC.

The V call is TRBV4-3, the J call TRBJ1-2; D is perhaps TRBD1 (5 bases). CDR1 is LGHNA and CDR2 is YSLEER in the germline V gene. Trimming removed 1 base from V and 6 bases from J, with 9 bases in between. This CDR3 is 13 amino acids long. The CDR3 DNA reads TGCGCCAGCAGCCAAGTAGGGGCGGATGGCTACACCTTC. Protein sequence: CASSQVGADGYTF.

The V gene is TRBV5-4, the J gene TRBJ1-1; 9 nucleotides align to TRBD1. This CDR3 comprises 14 residues. V was pared by 2 bases and J by 6 bases, with 5 bases of the junction left unmatched. CDR1 is SGHNT, CDR2 YYREEE, per germline (reference sequence). This chain's CDR3 is CASSFTGTGPEAFF. The CDR3 nucleotides read TGTGCCAGCAGCTTTACCGGGACAGGGCCTGAAGCTTTCTTT.

The J gene is TRBJ2-7, the V gene TRBV13; D gene ambiguous. The CDR3 sequence is 11 residues long. Germline V lookup: CDR1 PRHDT, CDR2 FYEKMQ (reference sequence). Trimming pared 4 bases from V and 6 bases from J, leaving 7 bases between. The CDR3 is CASSSSFEQYF. The DNA for the CDR3 is TGTGCCAGCAGCTCTAGTTTCGAGCAGTACTTC.

The V call is TRBV4-3, the J call TRBJ2-5; 9 bases line up with TRBD1. The better agreement between TRBJ2-7 and the DNA end casts doubt on the J call. The V gene's germline CDR1 is LGHNA and CDR2 YSLEER. CDR3 length equals 15 residues. The chain's CDR3 is CASSQGGTGIYEQYF. The DNA for the CDR3 is TGCGCCAGCAGCCAAGGAGGGACAGGGATATACGAGCAGTACTTC.

J is TRBJ2-7 and V is TRBV14; D is perhaps TRBD2 (5 bases). Between the trimmed V and J ends, which lost 2 bases and 1 base, there was a span of 12 bases. Germline V CDR1 and CDR2: SGHDN, FVKESK. CDR3 length equals 15 residues. CDR3 sequence: CASSQNSGGSYEQYF. The CDR3, as DNA: TGTGCCAGCAGCCAAAATTCAGGCGGGTCCTACGAGCAGTACTTC.

The rearrangement joins TRBV10-2 to TRBJ2-1; perhaps TRBD1 as D (6 bases). Trimming left V 9 bases short and J 0 bases short, with 15 bases between. Germline lookup yields CDR1 WSHSY and CDR2 SAAADI. The CDR3 runs to 15 residues. In DNA, the CDR3 is TGCGCCAGTCTTCCAGGGGACCCCTCCTACAATGAGCAGTTCTTC. Its protein product is CASLPGDPSYNEQFF.

This clone was recorded a few times. CDR3 loop: CASSLEGVSGNTIYF. DNA for the CDR3: TGTGCCAGCAGCTTAGAGGGGGTGTCTGGAAACACCATATATTTT. The rearrangement uses TRBV7-9 and TRBJ1-3; weak D call: TRBD1 (6 bases). Germline assignment: CDR1 SEHNR and CDR2 FQNEAQ (reference sequence). V dropped 1 base and J dropped 1 base, with 8 bases sitting between them. The CDR3 runs 15 residues.

This clone was seen a single time. This chain joins TRBV4-1 and TRBJ2-1; 10 bases agree with TRBD2. This CDR3 contains 15 residues. V lost 0 bases to trimming and J lost 5 bases; unmatched junction nucleotides: 1. CDR1 MGHRA and CDR2 YSYEKL come from the germline V gene. The CDR3 region has the DNA TGCGCCAGCAGCCAAGATAGCGGGAGGAACAATGAGCAGTTCTTC. Its translation: CASSQDSGRNNEQFF.

This chain uses TRBV11-2 with TRBJ2-5; 13 bases map to TRBD2. V lost 5 bases, J lost 4 bases, and 7 bases stayed unmatched. Germline CDR1 is SGHAT and CDR2 is FQNNGV. The CDR3 is made up of 16 amino acids. The CDR3, as DNA: TGTGCCAGCAGCCCCCGGACTAGCGGGAGTGGAGAGACCCAGTACTTC. Protein product: CASSPRTSGSGETQYF.

This clone came up once. The V and J genes are TRBV28 and TRBJ1-1, with D possibly matching TRBD1 (5 bases). The CDR3 spans 17 residues. Trimming cost V 2 bases and J 0 bases, with 16 bases left between them. Germline CDR1 MDHEN, CDR2 SYDVKM. The chain's CDR3 is CASSLRGWAGLNTEAFF. The CDR3 DNA is TGTGCCAGCAGTTTACGAGGCTGGGCGGGACTGAACACTGAAGCTTTCTTT.

The chain joins TRBV6-6 to TRBJ2-3; 10 bases agree with TRBD2. CDR3 length: 15 amino acids. Germline-derived CDR1 and CDR2 are MNHNY and SVGAGI (reference sequence). Trimming removed 2 bases from V and 2 bases from J; junction bases left unmatched: 1. The CDR3 sequence: CASSYLAGVTDTQYF. CDR3 coding DNA: TGTGCCAGCAGTTACCTAGCGGGAGTCACAGATACGCAGTATTTT.